A single sample is the source of the 28 T cell receptor beta chains below, sequenced in a study of T cell responses to AZD1222 COVID-19 vaccine. Produced via immunoSEQ multiplex PCR; TCRdb's table is partial and in-frame only. The table shows 150,000 to 160,000 clones, with more than 90% occurring only once. The sequences come from peripheral blood, collected 28 days after the second AZD1222 dose. All receptors derive from an adult who received the AZD1222 COVID-19 vaccine.

V usage is TRBV27 and J usage is TRBJ1-4, with D perhaps TRBD1 (6 bases). There are 16 residues in the CDR3. Trimming cost V 3 bases and J 7 bases, with 18 bases left between them. The V gene's germline CDR1 is MNHEY and CDR2 SMNVEV (reference sequence). CDR3 bases: TGTGCCAGCAGTTTCTGGGAAACAGGGAGGGCTGAAAAACTGTTTTTT. Protein: CASSFWETGRAEKLFF.

The V call is TRBV10-1, the J call TRBJ2-2; no clear D. V was shortened by 5 bases and J by 6 bases, with 7 bases between the two germline ends. Germline loops: CDR1 WNHNN, CDR2 SYGVQD (reference sequence). This CDR3 is 12 amino acids long. The CDR3 DNA reads TGCGCCAGCAGTATCGACTCCGGGGAGCTGTTTTTT. Translating gives CASSIDSGELFF.

The gene calls are TRBV7-9 and TRBJ2-1; 8 bases line up with TRBD1. The CDR3 consists of 16 residues. The V and J ends lost 6 bases and 0 bases, in that order; junction bases with no gene match: 7. CDR1 and CDR2 (germline): SEHNR, FQNEAQ (reference sequence). CDR3 protein: CASSKPGGLSYNEQFF. CDR3 nucleotide sequence: TGTGCCAGCAGTAAACCAGGGGGCCTCTCCTACAATGAGCAGTTCTTC.

This clone was seen a single time. CDR3 DNA sequence: TGTGCCAGCAGCGTGGGACCCTTCACACCCCCCTCACAGCAGTACTTC. Its protein product is CASSVGPFTPPSQQYF. The chain recombines TRBV9 with TRBJ2-7, with D possibly being TRBD1 or TRBD2 (5 bases each). Trimming stripped 2 bases from V and 8 bases from J, with 23 bases between. Germline V gene data show CDR1 as SGDLS and CDR2 as YYNGEE. The length of the CDR3 is 16 residues. Full variable domain (rest looked up from reference TRBV9 and TRBJ2-7): DSGVTQTPKHLITATGQRVTLRCSPRSGDLSVYWYQQSLDQGLQFLIQYYNGEERAKGNILERFSAQQFPDLHSELNLSSLELGDSALYFCASSVGPFTPPSQQYFGPGTRLTVT.

The chain carries TRBV7-9 and TRBJ2-7; D assignment may be TRBD1 or TRBD2 (6 bases each). This CDR3 contains 15 residues. V dropped 0 bases and J dropped 5 bases, with 14 bases sitting between them. Germline V gene lookup returns CDR1 SEHNR and CDR2 FQNEAQ (reference sequence). The CDR3 is CASSLAGGRRDEQYF. CDR3 nucleotides: TGTGCCAGCAGCTTAGCGGGGGGCCGTCGTGACGAGCAGTACTTC.

The gene calls are TRBV6-5 and TRBJ1-1; 9 bases agree with TRBD1. The length of the CDR3 is 13 residues. The trim removed 8 bases at V and 1 base at J, leaving 2 bases unmatched. CDR1 is MNHEY, CDR2 SVGAGI, per germline. Here the CDR3 reads CASGGQGNTEAFF. CDR3 coding DNA: TGTGCCAGCGGGGGACAGGGGAACACTGAAGCTTTCTTT.

The chain carries TRBV2 and TRBJ2-2; 10 positions match TRBD1. The length of the CDR3 is 17 residues. Germline-derived CDR1 and CDR2 are SNHLY and FYNNEI. Unmatched junction bases numbered 9, after V lost 5 bases and J lost 3 bases. The CDR3 DNA reads as TGTGCCAGCAGTCGGACAGGGGGAAATGGATACACCGGGGAGCTGTTTTTT. Translated: CASSRTGGNGYTGELFF.

This chain connects TRBV6-5 to TRBJ1-1; maybe TRBD1 (5 bases). The CDR3 consists of 12 residues. V was cut by 2 bases and J by 11 bases, with 12 bases left in between. Germline V gene lookup returns CDR1 MNHEY and CDR2 SVGAGI. The CDR3, as DNA: TGTGCCAGCAGTTACGAGGGGTCTGGCGCTTTCTTT. Amino acid sequence: CASSYEGSGAFF.

The J gene is TRBJ2-3, the V gene TRBV5-1, with 10 bases fitting TRBD2. V shed 3 bases and J 0 bases; nucleotides not matched to a gene: 16. The germline gives CDR1 SGHRS, CDR2 YFSETQ. The CDR3 runs to 20 residues. CDR3 sequence: CASSSPSGSWTRQSTDTQYF. CDR3 nucleotide sequence: TGCGCCAGCAGCTCGCCTAGCGGGAGTTGGACCCGTCAGAGCACAGATACGCAGTATTTT.

The J gene is TRBJ2-5, the V gene TRBV6-5; the match to TRBD1 covers 9 bases. Germline V gives CDR1 MNHEY, CDR2 SVGAGI. The CDR3 runs 14 residues. J was trimmed by 5 bases and V by 0 bases; bases with no gene match: 1. CDR3 bases: TGTGCCAGCAGTTACTCGACAGGGGGGGAGACCCAGTACTTC. Protein sequence: CASSYSTGGETQYF.

V is TRBV6-5 and J is TRBJ1-1; weak D call: TRBD1 (5 bases). CDR3 length: 14 amino acids. The germline CDR1 and CDR2 sequences are MNHEY and SVGAGI. V lost 4 bases and J lost 4, with 13 bases in between. The CDR3 is CASSSTGDPTEAFF. The CDR3 DNA follows: TGTGCCAGCAGTTCAACCGGGGACCCCACTGAAGCTTTCTTT.

The V gene is TRBV30, the J gene TRBJ1-6; D gene unclear. This CDR3 is built from 13 residues. Trimming took 4 bases from V and 14 from J, leaving 18 bases between them. Germline V gene data show CDR1 as GTSNPN and CDR2 as SVGIG (reference sequence). The CDR3 spells CAWTPDRGKALHF. CDR3 coding DNA: TGTGCCTGGACCCCGGACCGAGGAAAGGCCCTCCACTTT.

The rearrangement joins TRBV2 to TRBJ2-5; tentative D call: TRBD1 (5 bases). V was clipped by 5 bases and J by 7 bases, with 14 bases between them. The CDR3 runs 13 residues. Germline V gene sequence: CDR1 SNHLY, CDR2 FYNNEI. CDR3: CASSREGVGTQYF. CDR3 in DNA: TGTGCCAGCAGTAGGGAAGGGGTCGGGACCCAGTACTTC.

The chain is built from TRBV9 and TRBJ2-7; 11 bases map to TRBD1. With V trimmed by 3 bases and J by 3 bases, 2 bases remained unmatched. Germline V gene sequence: CDR1 SGDLS, CDR2 YYNGEE. The CDR3 is made up of 14 amino acids. Here the CDR3 reads CASSAGTGGYEQYF. For the CDR3, the DNA is TGTGCCAGCAGCGCCGGGACAGGGGGCTACGAGCAGTACTTC.

Turning to this clone: In the same sample, other DNA sequences code for this CDR3. V is TRBV5-1 and J is TRBJ1-2; TRBD1 matches at 7 bases. Trimming at V came to 0 bases and at J to 1 base, leaving 0 bases not matched to a gene. Looked up from germline, CDR1 is SGHRS and CDR2 is YFSETQ. The CDR3 consists of 14 residues. The CDR3 nucleotides read TGCGCCAGCAGCTTGGGACAGGGTAACTATGGCTACACCTTC. It translates to CASSLGQGNYGYTF.

The chain combines TRBV18 with TRBJ1-5; D perhaps matches TRBD1 (6 bases). CDR1 is KGHSH and CDR2 is LQKENI in the germline V gene. V shed 2 bases and J shed 2 bases, with 13 bases lying between them. The CDR3 has 16 amino acids. The CDR3 DNA reads TGTGCCAGCTCACCAACGGAGGGGGGGCGCAATCAGCCCCAGCATTTT. Translation: CASSPTEGGRNQPQHF.

The CDR3 DNA follows: TGTGCTAGTGGTTTGGGGCCCGCGAGATACGAGCAGTACTTC. This encodes CASGLGPARYEQYF. This chain uses TRBV12-5 with TRBJ2-7; D uncertain. Between the trimmed V and J ends, which lost 1 base and 4 bases, there was a span of 11 bases. The CDR3 loop spans 14 amino acids. CDR1 is LGHNT and CDR2 is FRNRAP in the germline V gene.

This chain links TRBV10-3 with TRBJ2-6; TRBD1 aligns across 7 bases. The CDR3 is 16 amino acids. The germline V gene encodes CDR1 ENHRY and CDR2 SYGVKD. The J segment lost 0 bases and the V segment lost 10 bases, leaving 9 bases of the junction unmatched. The CDR3: CATRQGVSSGANVLTF. CDR3 DNA: TGTGCCACCCGGCAGGGGGTGTCCTCTGGGGCCAACGTCCTGACTTTC.

The chain links TRBV28 to TRBJ2-7; TRBD2 agrees at 11 bases. J lost 4 bases, V lost 7 bases, and 9 bases had no gene match. CDR3 length equals 15 residues. CDR1 and CDR2 from the germline V gene are MDHEN and SYDVKM. The DNA of the CDR3 is TGTGCCAGCAACCGAGGGACTAGCGGTTTATACGAGCAGTACTTC. It yields the protein CASNRGTSGLYEQYF. Full variable domain (rest looked up from reference TRBV28 and TRBJ2-7): DVKVTQSSRYLVKRTGEKVFLECVQDMDHENMFWYRQDPGLGLRLIYFSYDVKMKEKGDIPEGYSVSREKKERFSLILESASTNQTSMYLCASNRGTSGLYEQYFGPGTRLTVT.

V gene TRBV5-4 combines with J gene TRBJ2-5; D possibly corresponds to TRBD2 (6 bases). V was shortened by 5 bases and J by 5 bases, with 13 bases between the two germline ends. This CDR3 contains 13 residues. Germline lookup yields CDR1 SGHNT and CDR2 YYREEE (reference sequence). CDR3 loop: CASREGLMETQYF. CDR3 in DNA: TGTGCCAGCAGGGAGGGACTGATGGAGACCCAGTACTTC.

V and J are TRBV5-5 and TRBJ1-5; possibly TRBD1 for D (5 bases). V dropped 0 bases and J dropped 0 bases, with 7 bases sitting between them. This CDR3 spans 15 amino acids. Germline CDR1 is SGHKS and CDR2 is YYEKEE (reference sequence). CDR3 coding DNA: TGTGCCAGCAGCTTGGAGGGGTTTAGCAATCAGCCCCAGCATTTT. Translating gives CASSLEGFSNQPQHF.

J is TRBJ2-3 and V is TRBV4-2; D unclear. Per germline, CDR1 LGHNA and CDR2 YNFKEQ. V dropped 6 bases and J dropped 5 bases, with 6 bases sitting between them. The length of the CDR3 is 11 residues. In nucleotides, the CDR3 is TGTGCCAGCAGGGTGGGAGATACGCAGTATTTT. Amino acids: CASRVGDTQYF.

CDR3 DNA: TGTGCCAGCAAGCCCTCAGGCGGACTAGCGGTCAATGAGCAGTTCTTC. Protein sequence: CASKPSGGLAVNEQFF. The J gene is TRBJ2-1, the V gene TRBV28, with 10 positions matching TRBD2. CDR1 and CDR2 from the germline V gene are MDHEN and SYDVKM. This CDR3 spans 16 amino acids. The trim removed 7 bases at V and 6 bases at J, leaving 12 bases unmatched.

The chain joins TRBV28 to TRBJ1-1; possible D gene TRBD1, 5 bases. The CDR3 sequence is 14 residues long. Germline V gives CDR1 MDHEN, CDR2 SYDVKM. V was clipped by 6 bases and J by 11 bases, with 22 bases between them. The CDR3 coding sequence is TGTGCCAGCAGCCCGACAGACCCCTCACCTGGGGCTTTCTTT. It codes for CASSPTDPSPGAFF.

This sequence joins TRBV14 and TRBJ1-1; 8 bases fit TRBD1. This CDR3 spans 14 amino acids. With 0 bases clipped from V and 5 bases from J, the junction kept 2 bases outside the gene matches. Germline assignment: CDR1 SGHDN and CDR2 FVKESK. The CDR3 region is CASSQDHRGTEAFF. The CDR3 nucleotides read TGTGCCAGCAGCCAAGATCACAGGGGGACTGAAGCTTTCTTT.

The V and J genes are TRBV9 and TRBJ1-2; a weak D match, TRBD1 (6 bases). The CDR3 has 12 residues. In germline, CDR1 is SGDLS, CDR2 YYNGEE. V was pared by 8 bases and J by 8 bases, with 16 bases between. CDR3 coding DNA: TGTGCCAGTGGCGGGGGGGCTCGCGGCTACACCTTC. Amino acids: CASGGGARGYTF.

J is TRBJ2-4 and V is TRBV25-1, with a weak D call TRBD2 (6 bases). From germline, CDR1 is MGHDK and CDR2 SYGVNS. Between the trimmed V and J ends, which lost 6 bases and 1 base, there was a span of 10 bases. The CDR3 is 14 amino acids. The CDR3 nucleotides read TGTGCCAGCAGGGGAGGCTTGGCCAAAAACATTCAGTACTTC. It codes for CASRGGLAKNIQYF. The full variable domain, in which reference TRBV25-1 and TRBJ2-4 provide the parts outside the CDR3, is EADIYQTPRYLVIGTGKKITLECSQTMGHDKMYWYQQDPGMELHLIHYSYGVNSTEKGDLSSESTVSRIRTEHFPLTLESARPSHTSQYLCASRGGLAKNIQYFGAGTRLSVL.

The chain carries TRBV5-1 and TRBJ2-5, with 9 bases that match TRBD2. J was trimmed by 5 bases and V by 0 bases; bases with no gene match: 2. The germline gives CDR1 SGHRS, CDR2 YFSETQ. This CDR3 has 14 residues. In DNA, the CDR3 is TGCGCCAGCAGCTTGGGTCTAGCGGGGGAGACCCAGTACTTC. This codes for CASSLGLAGETQYF.